This T cell receptor (beta chain) stems from a study of blood T cell repertoires in COVID-19. Here immunoSEQ multiplex PCR was the method, and the copy in TCRdb shows in-frame clones only, minus some. The table records about 160,000 clones, about 85% of them present only once. Trimming stripped 4 bases from V and 4 bases from J, with 8 bases between. The CDR3 is made up of 13 amino acids. Germline V CDR1 and CDR2: MNHEY, SVGAGI. This chain joins TRBV6-5 and TRBJ2-1, with a weak D call TRBD2 (5 bases). The sample comprised peripheral blood. This receptor was identified in a man aged 35-49 years with acute or convalescent COVID-19. CDR3 nucleotide sequence: TGTGCCAGCAGTTTGGACTCGTACAATGAGCAGTTCTTC. It is translated as CASSLDSYNEQFF.